A selection of T cell receptor beta chains follows, all from one sample in a study of CXCR3-negative and CXCR3-positive naive CD8 T cells. TCRdb reprocessed the 5' RACE reads, keeping one entry per CDR3 protein, no DNA. The sample data list some 150,000 distinct CDR3 sequences. Sequencing was performed on naive CXCR3+ CD8+ T cells from blood. These TCRs come from a human donor in good health. Some clones in this sample may be carry-over from other donors' samples. Both conserved end residues are part of each CDR3.

V gene	CDR3 length	J gene	CDR3 protein
TRBV15	11	TRBJ2-1	CATSTGTSPCF
TRBV28	12	TRBJ2-7	CASTLGVHEQYF
TRBV7-9	15	TRBJ1-2	CASRGGGGHNYGYTF
TRBV7-9	13	TRBJ2-7	CASRASGSYEQYF
TRBV20-1	11	TRBJ2-7	CSAPSGPQQYF
TRBV28	13	TRBJ1-1	CASSRTRNTEAFF
TRBV15	13	TRBJ2-7	CATSRDRPDEQYF
TRBV21-1	17	TRBJ2-1	CASSKGRDRGTYNEQFF
TRBV20-1	12	TRBJ2-5	CSANTGPGTQYF
TRBV5-1	13	TRBJ1-2	CASSSPSGDGYTF
TRBV5-1	12	TRBJ1-2	CASSFAGDGYTF
TRBV4-3	16	TRBJ2-2	CASSRGQVEGTGELFF